Sequencing of this T cell receptor (beta chain) was carried out in a study of blood T cells in healthy people across ages. Study-wide results and limits: When one million T cells were used, diversity estimates were thought to be underestimates.

The CDR3 is 19 amino acids. In germline, CDR1 is SEHNR, CDR2 FQNEAQ (reference sequence). Trimming at V came to 7 bases and at J to 0 bases, leaving 13 bases not matched to a gene. A second PCR of about 7 to 12 cycles used a sample-barcoded 5' primer and a J-beta primer mix. Every cDNA molecule bore a tag from a template-switch adaptor containing 12 random nucleotides. The study obtained at least 2.5 million CDR3-containing paired-end reads from every sample. TCRdb re-called the 5' RACE reads with MiXCR, one entry per CDR3 protein. The repertoire consists of about 1.8 million distinct CDR3 sequences, with 40% to 55% occurring once and the leading ten covering less than 2.5%. A word on this clonotype: As yet, its antigen is unknown.

This chain uses TRBV7-9 with TRBJ2-1; 12 bases map to TRBD1. This clonotype originated in a middle-aged woman in good health. The sequenced sample was blood. CDR3 region: CASNPSGTGGRSSYNEQFF. The DNA of the CDR3 is TGTGCCAGCAACCCGTCCGGGACAGGGGGCCGAAGCTCCTACAATGAGCAGTTCTTC.